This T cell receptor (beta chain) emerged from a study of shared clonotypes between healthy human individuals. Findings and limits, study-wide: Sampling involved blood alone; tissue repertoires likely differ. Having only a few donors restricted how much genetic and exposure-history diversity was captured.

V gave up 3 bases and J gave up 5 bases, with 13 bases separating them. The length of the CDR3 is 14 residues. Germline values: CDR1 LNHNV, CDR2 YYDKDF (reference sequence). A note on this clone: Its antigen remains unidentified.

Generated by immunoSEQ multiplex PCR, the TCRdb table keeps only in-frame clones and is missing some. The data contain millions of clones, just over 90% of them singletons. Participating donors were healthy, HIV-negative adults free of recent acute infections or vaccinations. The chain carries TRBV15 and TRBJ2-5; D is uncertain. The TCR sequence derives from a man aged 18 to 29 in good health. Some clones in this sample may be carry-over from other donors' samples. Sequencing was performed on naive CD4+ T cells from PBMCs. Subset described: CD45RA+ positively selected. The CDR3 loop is CATSRLELGETQYF. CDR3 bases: TGTGCCACCAGCAGGCTCGAATTGGGGGAGACCCAGTACTTC.